This TCR beta chain is drawn from a study of tissue T cells after allogeneic stem cell transplantation. Study outcomes and limitations: Anatomically similar tissues had similar TCR repertoires within each patient.

V gave up 3 bases and J gave up 4 bases; unmatched junction bases: 6. Germline assignment: CDR1 KGHPV and CDR2 FQNQEV (reference sequence). There are 16 residues in the CDR3. Noted time point: mouse harvest day 7 after allogeneic transplant. Tail vein injection delivered 10^7 T-cell-depleted bone marrow cells and 10^6 splenic CD5+ T cells. This mouse GVHD model was MHC-mismatched B6 to BALB/c, profiled day 7 or 14. Assay used: immunoSEQ multiplex PCR; TCRdb lists only in-frame clones, some missing. In the table there are several thousand clones, 45% of which are singletons. This clone was picked up one time. Antigen unknown. The genes and germline here are from mouse. Read data end 1 residue before the CDR3 end; the end is taken from the germline J gene.

Sequenced sample: gut tissue. The genes are TRBV26 and TRBJ2-2; 9 bases are a match to TRBD1. The clonotype comes from a female BALB/c mouse given C57BL/6 T cells with graft-versus-host disease after an allogeneic hematopoietic cell transplant. CDR3 bases read: TGTGCCAGCAGTCTCACAGGGGGCGCGGGCACCGGGCAGCTCTAC. Encoded protein: CASSLTGGAGTGQLY. The full CDR3 reads CASSLTGGAGTGQLYF. Full variable domain (rest looked up from reference TRBV26 and TRBJ2-2): NSKVIQTPRYLVKGQGQKAKMRCIPEKGHPVVFWYQQNKNNEFKFLINFQNQEVLQQIDMTEKRFSAECPSNSPCSLEIQSSEAGDSALYLCASSLTGGAGTGQLYFGEGSKLTVL.